This T cell receptor beta chain is drawn from a study of T cells in localized non-small cell lung cancer. Findings and caveats of the study: There was higher T cell clonality in uninvolved adjacent lung than in tumor, and it was highest there. Longer overall survival was linked to higher blood T cell density.

The protocol was immunoSEQ multiplex PCR, while the TCRdb copy is restricted to in-frame clones and leaves out a portion. Of 7,500 to 9,000 clones listed, around 87% are singletons. Worth noting for this clone: As yet, its antigen is unknown.

The CDR3 has 12 amino acids. V lost 2 bases, J lost 7 bases, and 9 bases lay in between. CDR1 is GTSNPN, CDR2 SVGIG, per germline (reference sequence). The rearrangement links TRBV30 to TRBJ1-5; no clear D gene. The specimen was peripheral blood, collected before any cancer treatment. This receptor was obtained from a male donor aged 60 or over with stage III lung adenocarcinoma. The CDR3 spells CAWSLPRQPQHF. For the CDR3, the DNA is TGTGCCTGGAGTCTCCCCAGACAGCCCCAGCATTTT.